This T cell receptor (beta chain) appears in the sequencing data of a study of glioma-infiltrating T cells after dendritic cell vaccination. Turning to the study itself: Dendritic cells derived from monocytes and pulsed with autologous tumor lysate formed the vaccine. Dendritic cell vaccine was injected intradermally three times, biweekly.

This clone was observed once. CDR3 length: 15 residues. The V segment lost 5 bases and the J segment 6 bases; nucleotides outside the gene matches: 12. Germline-derived CDR1 and CDR2 are SNHLY and FYNNEI. Libraries were prepared by immunoSEQ multiplex PCR; TCRdb keeps only in-frame clonotypes and omits some of them. The profile shows some 100,000 clones, around three quarters of them singletons. The sample in question was blood, obtained before dendritic cell vaccination. The genes are TRBV2 and TRBJ1-1, with 7 bases matching TRBD1. This clonotype was obtained from a human donor with glioblastoma. The DNA of the CDR3 is TGTGCCAGCAGTATCCGGACAGGAAGGACCGCTGAAGCTTTCTTT. Amino acids: CASSIRTGRTAEAFF.